Listed below are T cell receptor beta chains from one sample, sequenced in a study of human T cells and chemical hapten exposure. A single record per CDR3 protein comes from TCRdb applying MiXCR to the RACE reads. The data show about 190,000 distinct CDR3 sequences, approximately 26% seen once. The material sequenced was whole blood, taken in connection with sensitization to the hapten diphenylcyclopropenone (DPC). The receptors here all came from a woman aged 40 to 50 with alopecia areata. Some clones in this sample may be carry-over from other donors' samples. CDR3s include the opening cysteine and the closing phenylalanine or tryptophan. D genes are given only for firm matches. Not all rows give a size; the values are once, few, many and, for expanded clones, a class.

j_call v_call d_call clone_size cdr3_aa cdr3_nt
TRBJ1-5 TRBV28 NA few CARIHGALFQHF TGTGCCAGAATCCATGGGGCCTTGTTCCAGCATTTT
TRBJ1-5 TRBV7-4 TRBD1 few CASIEIPDRRNQPQHF TGTGCCAGCATCGAAATACCGGACAGGCGCAATCAGCCCCAGCATTTT
TRBJ2-1 TRBV6-2/TRBV6-3 NA few CASSSGIDNEQFF TGTGCCAGCAGTTCGGGAATCGACAATGAGCAGTTCTTC
TRBJ2-3 TRBV7-3 TRBD1 few CASSRQGSTDTQYF TGTGCCAGCAGCCGACAGGGCAGCACAGATACGCAGTATTTT
TRBJ1-2 TRBV12-3/TRBV12-4 NA NA CASRTYSGEGYTF TGTGCCAGCAGGACCTACTCAGGGGAAGGCTACACCTTC
TRBJ2-2 TRBV20-1 NA many CSANRRGVAGELFF TGCAGTGCTAATCGCAGGGGGGTTGCCGGGGAGCTGTTTTTT
TRBJ1-5 TRBV6-2/TRBV6-3 NA few CARVRRCSNQPQHF TGTGCCAGAGTCAGACGGTGTAGCAATCAGCCCCAGCATTTT
TRBJ2-3 TRBV7-9 TRBD1 once CASSLAKGQGAADTQYF TGTGCCAGCAGCTTAGCGAAGGGACAGGGGGCCGCAGATACGCAGTATTTT
TRBJ1-5 TRBV20-1 NA NA CSAGQNQPQHF TGCAGTGCTGGTCAGAATCAGCCCCAGCATTTT
TRBJ2-7 TRBV20-1 NA NA CSAIPSGQSSYEQYF TGCAGTGCTATTCCCTCCGGCCAAAGCTCCTACGAGCAGTACTTC
TRBJ2-5 TRBV11-1 NA few CASSFQEGQETQYF TGTGCCAGCAGCTTTCAGGAGGGCCAAGAGACCCAGTACTTC
TRBJ1-1 TRBV6-2/TRBV6-3 NA NA CASSDPGVHEAFF TGTGCCAGCAGCGATCCGGGGGTCCATGAAGCTTTCTTT
TRBJ1-2 TRBV29-1 NA few CSVDGVYGYTF TGCAGCGTTGACGGGGTATACGGCTACACCTTC
TRBJ2-3 TRBV29-1 NA NA CSVYSEASTDTQYF TGCAGCGTTTACTCCGAAGCTAGCACAGATACGCAGTATTTT
TRBJ1-2 TRBV29-1 NA NA CSVIRPYGYTF TGCAGCGTTATTCGGCCGTATGGCTACACCTTC
TRBJ2-7 TRBV11-2 NA few CASSHDPGDSSYEQYF TGTGCCAGCAGCCACGATCCAGGGGATAGCTCCTACGAGCAGTACTTC
TRBJ1-1 TRBV6-6 NA few CASSHPGHTEAFF TGTGCCAGCAGTCATCCGGGACACACTGAAGCTTTCTTT
TRBJ2-2 TRBV4-1 NA NA CASSQDRVGELFF TGCGCCAGCAGCCAAGATCGGGTCGGGGAGCTGTTTTTT
TRBJ1-5 TRBV5-5 NA few CASSAEGPGMISGQPQHF TGTGCCAGCAGCGCCGAAGGTCCAGGGATGATATCAGGCCAGCCCCAGCATTTT
TRBJ2-1 TRBV28 NA few CASSYYPNEQFF TGTGCCAGCAGTTACTATCCCAATGAGCAGTTCTTC